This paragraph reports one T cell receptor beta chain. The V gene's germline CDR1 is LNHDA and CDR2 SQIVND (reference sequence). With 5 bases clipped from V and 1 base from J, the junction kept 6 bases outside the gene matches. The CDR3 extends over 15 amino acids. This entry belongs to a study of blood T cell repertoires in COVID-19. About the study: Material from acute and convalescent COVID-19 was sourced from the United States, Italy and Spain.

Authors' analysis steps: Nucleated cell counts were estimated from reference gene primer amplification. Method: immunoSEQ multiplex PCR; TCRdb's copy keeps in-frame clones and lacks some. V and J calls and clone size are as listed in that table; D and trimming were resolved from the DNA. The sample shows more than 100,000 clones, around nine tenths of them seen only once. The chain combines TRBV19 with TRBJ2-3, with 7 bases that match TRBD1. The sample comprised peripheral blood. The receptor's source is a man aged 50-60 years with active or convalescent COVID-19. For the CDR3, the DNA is TGTGCCAGTAGTGGGGGACAGTTGGGCACAGATACGCAGTATTTT. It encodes CASSGGQLGTDTQYF.